This T cell receptor (beta chain) comes out of a study of blood T cell repertoires in COVID-19. For the study at large: Whether acute or convalescent, the COVID-19 samples came from the United States, Italy and Spain. Sources were T cells, B-cell-depleted T cells, or PBMCs; the material itself was cDNA or gDNA.

The authors' processing: For nucleated cells, counts were estimated from reference gene primer amplification. Profiling relied on immunoSEQ multiplex PCR, and the TCRdb table lists in-frame clones only, not all of them. That table gives V, J and clone size, and the DNA gave D and trimming. The table includes 160,000 or so clones, approximately 80% detected once. Trimming at V came to 7 bases and at J to 2 bases, leaving 6 bases not matched to a gene. The CDR3 runs to 14 residues. Germline-derived CDR1 and CDR2 are MNHEY and SVGAGI. This sequence was found in a human donor in a cohort sampled during active COVID-19. This rearrangement joins TRBV6-5 to TRBJ2-7, with TRBD1 matching 9 bases. The specimen was peripheral blood. CDR3 loop: CASNRGQGPYEQYF. CDR3 sequence (DNA): TGTGCCAGCAATAGGGGACAGGGCCCCTACGAGCAGTACTTC.